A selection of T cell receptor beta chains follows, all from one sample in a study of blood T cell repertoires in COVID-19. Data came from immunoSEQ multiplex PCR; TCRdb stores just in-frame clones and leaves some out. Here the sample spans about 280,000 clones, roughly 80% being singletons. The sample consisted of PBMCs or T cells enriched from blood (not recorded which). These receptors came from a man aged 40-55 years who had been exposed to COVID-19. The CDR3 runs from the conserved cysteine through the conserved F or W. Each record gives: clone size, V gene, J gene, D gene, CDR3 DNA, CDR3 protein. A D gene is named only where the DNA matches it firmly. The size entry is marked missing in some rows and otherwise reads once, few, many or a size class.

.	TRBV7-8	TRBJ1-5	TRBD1	TGTGCCAGCAGCTTGCGTGCAGGGGGAGGTAATCAGCCCCAGCATTTT	CASSLRAGGGNQPQHF
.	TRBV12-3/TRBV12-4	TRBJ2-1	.	TGTGCCAGCAGCCCACCGATCAACGGTGAGCAGTTCTTC	CASSPPINGEQFF
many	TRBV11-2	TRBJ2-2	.	TGTGCCAGCAGCTTTCAAGCGGACGGACGAACCGGGGAGCTGTTTTTT	CASSFQADGRTGELFF
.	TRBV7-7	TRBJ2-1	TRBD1	TGTGCTAGCAGCTTAGAAATTGGACAGGGAAATAAAAATGAGCAGTTCTTC	CASSLEIGQGNKNEQFF
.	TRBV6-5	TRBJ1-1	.	TGTGCCAGCAGTAACCCGACGCAGGGCACTGAAGCTTTCTTT	CASSNPTQGTEAFF
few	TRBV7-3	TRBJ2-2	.	TGTGCCAGCAGCTCCACAGGGCGGACCGGGGAGCTGTTTTTT	CASSSTGRTGELFF
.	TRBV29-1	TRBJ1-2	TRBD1	TGCAGCGTTGTTCCCCGACAGGGGGCCGGAGGCTACACCTTC	CSVVPRQGAGGYTF
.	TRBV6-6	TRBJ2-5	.	TGTGCCAGCAGTTACCAGGGGGGGACCCAGTACTTC	CASSYQGGTQYF
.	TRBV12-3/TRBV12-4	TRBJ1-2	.	TGTGCCAGCAGTTCGAACTATGGCTACACCTTC	CASSSNYGYTF
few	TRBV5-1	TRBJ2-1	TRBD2	TGCGCCAGCTCGCCTGGAGCGGGGGCCTACAATGAGCAGTTCTTC	CASSPGAGAYNEQFF
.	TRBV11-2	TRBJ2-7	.	TGTGCCAGCAGCTTGGGAGGTCGCTCCTACGAGCAGTACTTC	CASSLGGRSYEQYF
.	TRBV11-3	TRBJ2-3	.	TGTGCCAGCAGCTCCGGGACAACAAGTATATCAGATACGCAGTATTTT	CASSSGTTSISDTQYF
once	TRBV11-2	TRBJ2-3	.	TGTGCCAGCAGCTCTGTCGCCACACGCACAGATACGCAGTATTTT	CASSSVATRTDTQYF
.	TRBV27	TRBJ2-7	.	TGTGCCAGCAGCTTTACTGCGCTATCCTACGAGCAGTACTTC	CASSFTALSYEQYF
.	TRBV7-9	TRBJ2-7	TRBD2	TGTGCCAGCAGCTTAGGCCCGGGGAGCGGGAGCCCCGGCTACGAGCAGTACTTC	CASSLGPGSGSPGYEQYF
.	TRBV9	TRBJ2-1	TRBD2	TGTGCCAGCGCGGGGCCAGCGGGAGGGTCCTACAATGAGCAGTTCTTC	CASAGPAGGSYNEQFF
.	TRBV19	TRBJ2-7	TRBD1	TGTGCCAGTAGTATAAGGGGACAGGGCTCCTACGAGCAGTACTTC	CASSIRGQGSYEQYF
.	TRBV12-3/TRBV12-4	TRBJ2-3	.	TGTGCCAGCAGGACCCAGACTCATACGCAGTATTTT	CASRTQTHTQYF
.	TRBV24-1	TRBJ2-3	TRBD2	TGTGCCACCAGTGGTGGGACTAGCGGGAGGGGGATTACAGATACGCAGTATTTT	CATSGGTSGRGITDTQYF
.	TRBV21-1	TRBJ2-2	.	TGTGCCAGCAACCTCCAAAGGGGGAGCGTCACCGGGGAGCTGTTTTTT	CASNLQRGSVTGELFF
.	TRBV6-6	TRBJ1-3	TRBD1	TGTGCCAGCAGTCTTACCCTCCAGGGGGCGACTGGAAACACCATATATTTT	CASSLTLQGATGNTIYF
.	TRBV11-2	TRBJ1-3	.	TGTGCCAGCAGCTCGACAGTCACGGGAAACACCATATATTTT	CASSSTVTGNTIYF
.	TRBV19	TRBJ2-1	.	TGTGCCAGTAGTATTTATGGGCGGGGAAGCTCCTACAATGAGCAGTTCTTC	CASSIYGRGSSYNEQFF